Listed here are 27 T cell receptor beta chains from one sample, sequenced in a study of cytomegalovirus exposure and HLA in healthy donors. The PCR was carried out with 60 Vbeta primers and 13 Jbeta primers. The data were produced by immunoSEQ multiplex PCR, yet TCRdb's version contains in-frame clones alone and is incomplete. The repertoire holds about 210,000 clones, with around 78% as singletons. Sequenced: PBMCs. The receptors here all came from a woman in her thirties in good health and CMV-seropositive.

With respect to this clone: Other DNA sequences in this sample translate to the same CDR3. The gene calls are TRBV19 and TRBJ1-2; D is unclear. This CDR3 region has 13 residues. From germline, CDR1 is LNHDA and CDR2 SQIVND (reference sequence). V lost 3 bases and J lost 3, with 8 bases in between. CDR3 sequence: CASSMSPDYGYTF. For the CDR3, the DNA is TGTGCCAGTAGTATGTCACCGGACTATGGCTACACCTTC.

This clone is a singleton in its sample. The chain is built from TRBV7-2 and TRBJ2-5; TRBD2 matches 9 bases. The junction had 8 bases not matched to a gene; V was cut back by 5 bases and J by 4 bases. CDR3 length: 15 residues. Germline V gene sequence: CDR1 SGHTA, CDR2 FQGNSA. The CDR3 here is CASSLGLAASETQYF. The CDR3 region has the DNA TGTGCCAGCAGCCTGGGACTAGCCGCCTCAGAGACCCAGTACTTC.

The chain recombines TRBV18 with TRBJ1-3; 9 bases fit TRBD1. This CDR3 spans 17 amino acids. The germline V gene encodes CDR1 KGHSH and CDR2 LQKENI. The trim removed 3 bases at V and 1 base at J, leaving 7 bases unmatched. The CDR3: CASSPLQGAASGNTIYF. In DNA, the CDR3 is TGTGCCAGCTCACCCCTACAGGGGGCGGCTTCTGGAAACACCATATATTTT.

This chain connects TRBV10-3 to TRBJ2-7, with TRBD1 matching over 8 bases. CDR1 and CDR2 from the germline V gene are ENHRY and SYGVKD. J lost 0 bases, V lost 7 bases, and 5 bases had no gene match. The length of the CDR3 is 14 residues. The CDR3, as DNA: TGTGCCATCAATGACAGGGGTAGCTCCTACGAGCAGTACTTC. Encoded protein: CAINDRGSSYEQYF.

This chain connects TRBV14 to TRBJ2-3, with 8 positions matching TRBD2. This CDR3 has 15 residues. V lost 4 bases, J lost 0 bases, and 3 bases stayed unmatched. CDR1 SGHDN and CDR2 FVKESK come from the germline V gene. The CDR3, as DNA: TGTGCCAGCAGCCTACTAGCGGCTAGCACAGATACGCAGTATTTT. It yields the protein CASSLLAASTDTQYF.

The V and J genes are TRBV7-8 and TRBJ2-7, with 12 bases identical to TRBD2. The CDR3 covers 15 residues. Germline V gene lookup returns CDR1 SGHVS and CDR2 FQNEAQ. With 5 bases clipped from V and 7 bases from J, the junction kept 9 bases outside the gene matches. The CDR3 DNA reads TGTGCCAGCAGCGCACGCCTAGCGGGGGGGTTAGAGCAGTACTTC. It yields the protein CASSARLAGGLEQYF. The complete variable domain, with remaining parts taken from reference TRBV7-8 and TRBJ2-7, reads GAGVSQSPRYKVAKRGQDVALRCDPISGHVSLFWYQQALGQGPEFLTYFQNEAQLDKSGLPSDRFFAERPEGSVSTLKIQRTQQEDSAVYLCASSARLAGGLEQYFGPGTRLTVT.

This clone was observed a handful of times. This chain links TRBV11-2 with TRBJ2-7; TRBD1 aligns across 8 bases. The V gene end was trimmed by 6 bases and the J gene end by 9 bases; junction bases not matched to a gene: 10. CDR1 and CDR2 (germline): SGHAT, FQNNGV. CDR3 length: 13 residues. The CDR3 is CASSFGQGRGQYF. As DNA, the CDR3 is TGTGCCAGCAGTTTCGGACAGGGCCGGGGGCAGTACTTC.

Comment on this clone: The same CDR3 arises from other DNA sequences in this sample as well. The gene calls are TRBV2 and TRBJ2-7, with D unclear. V was clipped by 2 bases and J by 3 bases, with 17 bases between them. The germline V gene has CDR1 SNHLY and CDR2 FYNNEI. The CDR3 extends over 16 amino acids. The CDR3 region is CASSEWWLEESYEQYF. Written as DNA, the CDR3 is TGTGCCAGCAGTGAATGGTGGCTAGAGGAGAGCTACGAGCAGTACTTC.

The J gene is TRBJ2-2, the V gene TRBV7-9; 8 positions match TRBD1. Germline-derived CDR1 and CDR2 are SEHNR and FQNEAQ (reference sequence). CDR3 length equals 15 residues. V shed 5 bases and J 6 bases; nucleotides not matched to a gene: 8. The CDR3 bases are TGTGCCAGCAGCCCCCTGGACAGGGACGCCGGGGAGCTGTTTTTT. Its protein is CASSPLDRDAGELFF.

The chain carries TRBV6-5 and TRBJ1-6, with 8 bases aligning to TRBD1. V lost 3 bases and J lost 6; bases outside the gene matches: 4. Germline lookup yields CDR1 MNHEY and CDR2 SVGAGI. This CDR3 comprises 15 residues. The CDR3 sequence is CASSYEGTGNSPLHF. The CDR3 nucleotides read TGTGCCAGCAGTTATGAGGGGACAGGTAATTCACCCCTCCACTTT.

Only a few counts were recorded for this clone. V is TRBV28 and J is TRBJ2-5; 7 nucleotides agree with TRBD2. The DNA end favors TRBJ2-7, so the J call may be wrong. This CDR3 contains 13 residues. The germline CDR1 and CDR2 sequences are MDHEN and SYDVKM. CDR3 DNA: TGTGCCAGCTTGCGGGAGAGGCCCTACGAGCAGTACTTC. This sequence encodes CASLRERPYEQYF.

This clone was recorded a few times. The chain joins TRBV6-1 to TRBJ2-3; tentatively, D is TRBD2 (6 bases). Germline CDR1 is MNHNS and CDR2 is SASEGT. This CDR3 is 13 amino acids long. V was cut by 6 bases and J by 2 bases, with 9 bases left in between. CDR3 loop: CASRGGTTDTQYF. Written as DNA, the CDR3 is TGTGCCAGCAGGGGCGGGACCACAGATACGCAGTATTTT.

The rearrangement uses TRBV6-1 and TRBJ1-4; 7 bases map to TRBD1. The junction had 1 base not matched to a gene; V was cut back by 6 bases and J by 0 bases. Germline CDR1 and CDR2: MNHNS and SASEGT. This CDR3 contains 14 residues. The CDR3 reads CASRTGPTNEKLFF. For the CDR3, the DNA is TGTGCCAGCAGGACAGGGCCAACTAATGAAAAACTGTTTTTT.

The CDR3 protein is CAWGLQGYYGYTF. The CDR3, as DNA: TGTGCCTGGGGATTACAGGGGTACTATGGCTACACCTTC. The chain couples TRBV30 to TRBJ1-2; TRBD1 matches 7 bases. J was trimmed by 3 bases and V by 5 bases; bases with no gene match: 6. Germline assignment: CDR1 GTSNPN and CDR2 SVGIG (reference sequence). The CDR3 runs 13 residues.

The chain carries TRBV28 and TRBJ2-1; a possible D gene is TRBD2 (6 bases). Trimming removed 5 bases at V and 5 bases at J, with 13 bases between. Germline CDR1 MDHEN, CDR2 SYDVKM. This CDR3 is built from 14 residues. The CDR3 protein is CASSPLAGDNEQFF. CDR3 sequence (DNA): TGTGCCAGCAGTCCACTAGCTGGGGACAATGAGCAGTTCTTC.

The chain uses TRBV7-9 and TRBJ1-4; D not certain. Trimming stripped 8 bases from V and 6 bases from J, with 13 bases between. This CDR3 is 13 amino acids long. The germline gives CDR1 SEHNR, CDR2 FQNEAQ (reference sequence). Here the CDR3 DNA reads TGTGCCAGCCGAGGGAGCGGGGATGAAAAACTGTTTTTT. Amino acid sequence: CASRGSGDEKLFF.

This chain uses TRBV10-3 with TRBJ2-7; no clear D gene. The CDR3 length is 15 residues. CDR1 is ENHRY and CDR2 is SYGVKD in the germline V gene. V was cut by 0 bases and J by 5 bases, with 14 bases left in between. The CDR3 spells CAISESSLPTDEQYF. The CDR3 nucleotides read TGTGCCATCAGTGAGTCCTCGTTACCTACAGACGAGCAGTACTTC.

The chain combines TRBV30 with TRBJ1-5; TRBD1 is a possible D gene (5 bases). Germline CDR1 and CDR2: GTSNPN and SVGIG (reference sequence). V lost 3 bases to trimming and J lost 7 bases, with 19 bases between them. The CDR3 is made up of 15 amino acids. The CDR3 is CAWSLGQGAGQPQHF. The CDR3 nucleotides read TGTGCCTGGAGCTTGGGGCAGGGAGCGGGACAGCCCCAGCATTTT.

The V gene is TRBV28, the J gene TRBJ1-5, with D unclear. V dropped 5 bases and J dropped 6 bases, with 11 bases sitting between them. Germline values: CDR1 MDHEN, CDR2 SYDVKM. There are 13 residues in the CDR3. DNA for the CDR3: TGTGCCAGCAGTCTCACGAGTGCTCAGCCCCAGCATTTT. Translating gives CASSLTSAQPQHF.

This rearrangement joins TRBV19 to TRBJ2-4; TRBD1 aligns across 8 bases. The germline gives CDR1 LNHDA, CDR2 SQIVND (reference sequence). The CDR3 is 16 amino acids. With 2 bases clipped from V and 0 bases from J, the junction kept 3 bases outside the gene matches. The CDR3 bases are TGTGCCAGTAGTATACAGGGGGCTGGAGCCAAAAACATTCAGTACTTC. Residues: CASSIQGAGAKNIQYF.

The chain is built from TRBV5-1 and TRBJ2-7; 9 bases align to TRBD1. CDR3 length: 14 residues. The trim removed 2 bases at V and 7 bases at J, leaving 7 bases unmatched. Looked up from germline, CDR1 is SGHRS and CDR2 is YFSETQ. The CDR3 bases are TGCGCCAGCAGCTTAGGACAGGGGTACTCGGAGCAGTACTTC. Translated, it gives CASSLGQGYSEQYF.

V and J are TRBV6-1 and TRBJ2-4, with D possibly TRBD2 on 5 matching bases. The CDR3 contains 16 residues. Germline CDR1 and CDR2: MNHNS and SASEGT. V lost 3 bases to trimming and J lost 2 bases, with 14 bases between them. The DNA for the CDR3 is TGTGCCAGCAGTGAGTATGGAGGAAACACCAAAAACATTCAGTACTTC. As protein: CASSEYGGNTKNIQYF.

The chain uses TRBV5-1 and TRBJ2-7, with D possibly TRBD2 on 5 matching bases. V lost 4 bases and J lost 6, with 14 bases in between. The CDR3 is 13 residues long. Germline V lookup: CDR1 SGHRS, CDR2 YFSETQ. The CDR3 DNA follows: TGCGCCAGCAGCCAGAGCGGCGGGCGCGAGCAGTACTTC. Translated: CASSQSGGREQYF.

This chain uses TRBV19 with TRBJ1-4, with a tentative D call TRBD1 (5 bases). The CDR3 has 15 residues. V was trimmed by 4 bases and J by 0 bases, leaving 9 bases between them. Germline V gives CDR1 LNHDA, CDR2 SQIVND (reference sequence). CDR3 in amino acids: CASSTDSATNEKLFF. For the CDR3, the DNA is TGTGCCAGTAGTACCGACAGTGCAACTAATGAAAAACTGTTTTTT. Based on the CDR3 plus reference TRBV19 and TRBJ1-4, the full variable domain is DGGITQSPKYLFRKEGQNVTLSCEQNLNHDAMYWYRQDPGQGLRLIYYSQIVNDFQKGDIAEGYSVSREKKESFPLTVTSAQKNPTAFYLCASSTDSATNEKLFFGSGTQLSVL.

The CDR3 DNA reads TGTGCCAGCAGACCCGGAGGAGGGGAATTGGGCTACACCTTC. Protein: CASRPGGGELGYTF. The V call is TRBV28, the J call TRBJ1-2; a possible D gene is TRBD1 (5 bases). V was trimmed by 6 bases and J by 8 bases, leaving 19 bases between them. The germline V gene has CDR1 MDHEN and CDR2 SYDVKM. The CDR3 has 14 amino acids.

The chain recombines TRBV30 with TRBJ2-7; TRBD1 matches 8 bases. Germline CDR1 reads GTSNPN; CDR2 reads SVGIG (reference sequence). Trimming cost V 3 bases and J 2 bases; bases outside gene matches: 3. The CDR3 has 13 residues. CDR3: CAWRRTGPYEQYF. For the CDR3, the DNA is TGTGCCTGGAGGAGGACAGGGCCCTACGAGCAGTACTTC.

This chain links TRBV15 with TRBJ2-7; 9 bases map to TRBD1. CDR1 is LNHNV, CDR2 YYDKDF, per germline (reference sequence). The CDR3 is made up of 13 amino acids. The junction had 3 bases not matched to a gene; V was cut back by 7 bases and J by 2 bases. Here the CDR3 reads CATNRDRAYEQYF. CDR3 bases: TGTGCCACCAACAGGGACAGGGCCTACGAGCAGTACTTC. Variable domain in full (rest from reference TRBV15 and TRBJ2-7): DAMVIQNPRYQVTQFGKPVTLSCSQTLNHNVMYWYQQKSSQAPKLLFHYYDKDFNNEADTPDNFQSRRPNTSFCFLDIRSPGLGDTAMYLCATNRDRAYEQYFGPGTRLTVT.